This TCR beta chain was identified in a study of blood T cell repertoires in COVID-19 (dated by TCRdb to 2018 to 2021). Describing the broader study: Samples covering the acute and convalescent phases of COVID-19 were provided by collaborators in the United States, Italy and Spain. The prospective study material was composed of cDNA or gDNA derived from T cells, B-cell-depleted T cells, or PBMCs. The dataset comprised deeply sampled blood TCRbeta repertoires from subjects exposed to, actively infected with, or recovered from COVID-19. A freely available public database, intended as a resource for researchers studying the immune response to SARS-CoV-2, is where the repertoires were released. The samples were drawn from two sources: the first 160 participants of the ongoing ImmuneRACE study, and 950 to 1,500 subjects contributed by 6 global collaborators. The sample metadata nearly always contained a de-identified subject ID, COVID-19 status, age in years and sex. Where available, HLA class I and class II types were obtained from metadata supplied by the sample provider rather than from assay-based typing.

The immunoSEQ Assay, a bias-controlled multiplex PCR, was used to amplify TCRbeta CDR3 regions from genomic DNA. The paper's processing steps were these. The number of nucleated cells in each sample was estimated from the amplification of reference gene primers within the assay. Sequence reads were collapsed and filtered to measure the absolute abundance of every unique TCRbeta CDR3 rearrangement. Productive Simpson clonality was computed per sample as the square root of Simpson's diversity index over productive rearrangements. Entries here come from immuneACCESS through TCRdb and include only in-frame sequences with V and J called. Some clones fail to appear in such tables; in the studies checked, an unresolved V gene covers under half of the shortfall, and the cause of the remainder is unknown. Clonal size and the V and J genes are those of that table, whereas D and trimming came from the DNA. In this sample the table shows about 120,000 clones, more than 60% of which occur a single time. Jointly, the top ten make up 1.9% of the sample.

The germline V gene yields SGHRS for CDR1 and YFSETQ for CDR2. The CDR3 runs 15 amino acids, cysteine and phenylalanine included. Solely the CDR3 DNA is kept, with 45 bases framed from the first base. Germline trimming: 1 base from V, 5 bases from J; junction bases outside gene matches: 6. This clone was detected a few times. The antigen it binds to is not known. Nothing much larger sits one base from this clone, and base qualities are not available. Collaborating institutions collected whole blood in K2EDTA tubes following their own protocols. For TCRbeta analysis, collaborator samples were shipped as frozen whole blood, as isolated PBMCs, or as DNA extracted from either sample type. General conclusions and limits of the study: The amount of clinical and demographic metadata varied by source and participant and was provided uncurated.

Sample: peripheral blood. The V and J genes are TRBV5-1 and TRBJ1-2; TRBD1 agrees with 9 junctional bases. The TCR sequence derives from a woman in her 70s with acute or convalescent COVID-19. The nucleotide sequence reads TGCGCCAGCAGCTTGTCCTCTGGGACAGGGTATGGCTACACCTTC. It codes for CASSLSSGTGYGYTF.